Sequencing of this T cell receptor beta chain was carried out in a study of OX40 agonist ivuxolimab in advanced cancers. As for the study in general: The study treated patients with ivuxolimab, an agonistic anti-OX40 (CD134) antibody. Earlier treatment with anti-PD-1, anti-PD-L1 or anti-CTLA-4 was permitted, and less than 50% had received some. Study observations and caveats: Both blood CD4+ and CD8+ T cells showed clonal growth by week 6 at 0.1 to 3.0 mg/kg.

CDR3 size: 13 residues. Trimming left V 5 bases short and J 4 bases short, with 11 bases between. Germline-derived CDR1 and CDR2 are MNHEY and SMNVEV (reference sequence). Remarks on this clone: Its antigen remains unknown.

TCRdb's copy holds only in-frame clones and misses some; the assay was immunoSEQ multiplex PCR. The table lists some 20,000 clones, under 90% of them singletons. The receptor's source is an adult with an advanced solid tumor such as melanoma, head and neck, liver or kidney cancer. The V gene is TRBV27, the J gene TRBJ1-2; weak D call: TRBD1 (6 bases). Source: CD4+ or CD8+ T cells sorted from blood, taken in a trial of the OX40 agonist ivuxolimab. CDR3 protein: CASSMGTIYGYTF. CDR3 in DNA: TGTGCCAGCAGTATGGGGACAATCTATGGCTACACCTTC.